This is a list of T cell receptor beta chains from one sample in a study of radiotherapy plus CTLA-4 blockade in lung cancer. Measured with immunoSEQ multiplex PCR; TCRdb has only the in-frame clones, and not every one. This table has approximately 80,000 clones, 84% appearing once. The sequencing here drew on peripheral blood, taken from a patient treated with radiotherapy plus ipilimumab. The source of these receptors is a human donor with non-small cell lung cancer who had stable disease on radiotherapy plus ipilimumab. Each CDR3 is given with its conserved first and last residue. A D gene is named only where the DNA matches it firmly. Size tells how often a clone was seen (once, few, many) or the class of an expanded clone, and some rows leave it out.

.	.	TRBJ1-4	TRBV28	CASSSGDSEKLFF	TGTGCCAGCAGTTCAGGGGATTCGGAAAAACTGTTTTTT
.	.	TRBJ1-4	TRBV14	CAGSQGGQPLSTNEKLFF	TGTGCCGGCAGCCAAGGAGGCCAGCCGCTTTCAACTAATGAAAAACTGTTTTTT
.	.	TRBJ2-7	TRBV11-3	CARPKQRSSYEQYF	TGTGCCAGACCCAAGCAGAGGAGCTCCTACGAGCAGTACTTC
.	.	TRBJ2-5	TRBV20-1	CSARPKETQYF	TGCAGTGCTAGACCAAAAGAGACCCAGTACTTC
TRBD2	.	TRBJ2-7	TRBV2	CASKTSGPSYEQYF	TGTGCCAGCAAAACTAGCGGTCCTTCCTACGAGCAGTACTTC
.	.	TRBJ2-3	TRBV18	CASSESSTDTQYF	TGTGCCAGCTCAGAGTCTAGCACAGATACGCAGTATTTT
TRBD2	.	TRBJ2-3	TRBV11-2	CASSSTLAGTDTQYF	TGTGCCAGCAGCTCAACGCTAGCGGGCACAGATACGCAGTATTTT
TRBD1	.	TRBJ1-2	TRBV5-5	CASRTGGNYGYTF	TGTGCCAGCAGAACAGGGGGGAACTATGGCTACACCTTC
.	.	TRBJ1-2	TRBV10-3	CAISGGSRDGYTF	TGTGCCATCAGTGGAGGGTCCCGAGATGGCTACACCTTC
.	.	TRBJ2-5	TRBV6-6	CASSSGTHILETQYF	TGTGCCAGCAGTTCCGGGACTCACATTTTGGAGACCCAGTACTTC
.	.	TRBJ1-1	TRBV5-1	CASSLDGEAFF	TGCGCCAGCAGCTTGGACGGGGAAGCTTTCTTT
.	.	TRBJ2-3	TRBV19	CASSMEYADTQYF	TGTGCCAGTAGTATGGAGTATGCAGATACGCAGTATTTT
TRBD2	.	TRBJ2-5	TRBV9	CASSAGTSARETQYF	TGTGCCAGCAGCGCGGGGACTAGTGCGCGGGAGACCCAGTACTTC
TRBD2	.	TRBJ2-7	TRBV28	CASSFEASGSYEQYF	TGTGCCAGCAGTTTCGAGGCTAGCGGATCCTACGAGCAGTACTTC
.	.	TRBJ2-5	TRBV2	CASSARASRETQYF	TGTGCCAGCAGTGCCAGGGCCTCGCGGGAGACCCAGTACTTC
.	.	TRBJ2-7	TRBV7-2	CASSGSAPAHYF	TGTGCCAGCAGCGGCTCTGCCCCAGCCCATTACTTC
TRBD1	.	TRBJ2-4	TRBV28	CASSLFVQGLSQYF	TGTGCCAGCAGTTTATTTGTACAGGGGTTATCCCAGTACTTC
.	.	TRBJ2-7	TRBV9	CASSVPGQTDYEQYF	TGTGCCAGCAGCGTACCCGGGCAGACAGACTACGAGCAGTACTTC
.	.	TRBJ1-4	TRBV5-1	CASSTRTNEKLFF	TGCGCCAGCAGCACTCGGACTAATGAAAAACTGTTTTTT
.	once	TRBJ1-1	TRBV14	CASSQGNELEAFF	TGTGCCAGCAGCCAAGGGAACGAACTTGAAGCTTTCTTT
.	.	TRBJ2-5	TRBV29-1	CSVERVGLITQETQYF	TGCAGCGTTGAAAGAGTGGGACTTATAACCCAAGAGACCCAGTACTTC
.	.	TRBJ2-1	TRBV7-7	CASSLDPDNEQFF	TGTGCTAGCAGCTTAGATCCCGACAATGAGCAGTTCTTC
.	.	TRBJ1-1	TRBV10-1	CASSYGGSTTEAFF	TGCGCCAGCAGCTACGGGGGCTCCACAACTGAAGCTTTCTTT
.	once	TRBJ2-2	TRBV30	CAWNPSPGGRNTGELFF	TGTGCCTGGAATCCGTCCCCGGGGGGCCGTAACACCGGGGAGCTGTTTTTT
TRBD2	few	TRBJ2-7	TRBV9	CASSVGEASGLSSYEQYF	TGTGCCAGCAGCGTCGGGGAGGCTAGCGGGCTCAGCTCCTACGAGCAGTACTTC
.	.	TRBJ2-7	TRBV28	CATKAWEVSYEQYF	TGTGCCACCAAAGCATGGGAAGTGTCCTACGAGCAGTACTTC
TRBD1	.	TRBJ2-7	TRBV2	CASSGQGGYEQYF	TGTGCCAGCAGTGGACAGGGTGGCTACGAGCAGTACTTC
.	.	TRBJ2-2	TRBV4-1	CASSQEVGWTGELFF	TGCGCCAGCAGCCAAGAGGTGGGCTGGACCGGGGAGCTGTTTTTT
.	.	TRBJ2-7	TRBV4-1	CASSQIGTYEQYF	TGCGCCAGCAGCCAGATAGGAACCTACGAGCAGTACTTC
TRBD2	.	TRBJ2-1	TRBV7-9	CASSLTSGGDEQFF	TGTGCCAGCAGTTTGACTAGCGGGGGGGATGAGCAGTTCTTC
.	.	TRBJ2-3	TRBV10-2	CASSDWRNGTDTQYF	TGCGCCAGCAGTGACTGGCGGAACGGCACAGATACGCAGTATTTT
TRBD2	.	TRBJ2-2	TRBV27	CASSFASGRAYTGELFF	TGTGCCAGCAGTTTCGCCAGCGGGAGGGCCTACACCGGGGAGCTGTTTTTT
.	few	TRBJ1-1	TRBV4-1	CASSRSLNTEAFF	TGCGCCAGCAGCCGTAGCCTGAACACTGAAGCTTTCTTT
.	.	TRBJ2-6	TRBV19	CASLVRGPGANVLTF	TGTGCCAGTTTGGTAAGGGGCCCTGGGGCCAACGTCCTGACTTTC
TRBD1	.	TRBJ2-3	TRBV28	CASKTGGATDTQYF	TGTGCCAGCAAGACAGGGGGGGCTACAGATACGCAGTATTTT
.	.	TRBJ1-1	TRBV7-6	CASSSDTNTEAFF	TGTGCCAGCAGTTCGGACACGAACACTGAAGCTTTCTTT
TRBD2	.	TRBJ2-2	TRBV6-1	CASSGAMAGRAVANTGELFF	TGTGCCAGCAGTGGGGCCATGGCCGGGAGGGCCGTAGCGAACACCGGGGAGCTGTTTTTT
TRBD1	.	TRBJ2-7	TRBV14	CASSGPGTGAYEQYF	TGTGCCAGCAGCGGACCCGGGACAGGGGCCTACGAGCAGTACTTC
.	.	TRBJ1-4	TRBV27	CASSLSGNTGSNEKLFF	TGTGCCAGCAGTTTATCGGGTAATACAGGCAGTAATGAAAAACTGTTTTTT
.	.	TRBJ1-1	TRBV12-5	CASGLGAVETEAFF	TGTGCTAGTGGTTTGGGGGCGGTCGAGACTGAAGCTTTCTTT
.	.	TRBJ2-2	TRBV7-2	CASRANTGELFF	TGTGCCAGCAGGGCGAACACCGGGGAGCTGTTTTTT
.	.	TRBJ2-7	TRBV29-1	CSAGQSYEQYF	TGCAGCGCCGGACAGAGCTACGAGCAGTACTTC
TRBD1	.	TRBJ1-2	TRBV6-1	CASSPGQGAQYGYTF	TGTGCCAGCAGCCCGGGACAGGGGGCGCAGTATGGCTACACCTTC
TRBD2	.	TRBJ2-4	TRBV6-5	CASSSTTSGSRNIQYF	TGTGCCAGCAGTTCCACGACTAGCGGGAGCAGAAACATTCAGTACTTC
.	.	TRBJ2-2	TRBV4-2	CASSVRGTTGELFF	TGTGCCAGCAGCGTCCGGGGTACCACCGGGGAGCTGTTTTTT
.	.	TRBJ1-4	TRBV7-9	CASSFGQREKLFF	TGTGCCAGCAGCTTTGGACAGCGGGAAAAACTGTTTTTT